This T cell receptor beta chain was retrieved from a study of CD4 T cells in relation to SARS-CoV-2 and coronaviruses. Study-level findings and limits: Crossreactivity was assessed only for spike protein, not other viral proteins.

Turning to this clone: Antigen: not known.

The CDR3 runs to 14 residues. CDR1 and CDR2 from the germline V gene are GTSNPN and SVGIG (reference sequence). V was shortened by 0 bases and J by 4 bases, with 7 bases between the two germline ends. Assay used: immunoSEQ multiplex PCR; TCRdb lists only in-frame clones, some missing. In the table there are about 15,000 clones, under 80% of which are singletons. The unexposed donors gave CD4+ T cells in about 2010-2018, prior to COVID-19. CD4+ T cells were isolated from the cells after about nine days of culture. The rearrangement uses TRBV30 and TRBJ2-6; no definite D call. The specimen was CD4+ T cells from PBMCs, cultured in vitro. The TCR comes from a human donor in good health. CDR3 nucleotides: TGTGCCTGGAGTGTCTGGACCGGGGCCAACGTCCTGACTTTC. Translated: CAWSVWTGANVLTF.